The rows below give T cell receptor beta chains drawn from one sample of a study of technical replicates of blood from several donors. Libraries were prepared by immunoSEQ multiplex PCR; TCRdb keeps only in-frame clonotypes and omits some of them. This table holds tens of thousands of clones, 90% to 95% found once. The sequencing input was PBMCs. Every receptor here comes from a human donor in good health. Some clones in this sample may be carry-over from other donors' samples. Both conserved end residues are part of each CDR3. D genes are given only for firm matches. Clone size is shown for a subset of rows, as once, few, many or a class of expanded clone.

size	J	D	length	V	CDR3	DNA
NA	TRBJ2-7	NA	9	TRBV29-1	CSGVREQYF	TGCAGCGGGGTCAGGGAGCAGTACTTC
NA	TRBJ2-1	TRBD1	16	TRBV19	CASSDLNRGLGYEQFF	TGTGCCAGTAGCGACCTTAACAGGGGGCTCGGGTATGAGCAGTTCTTC
NA	TRBJ2-3	TRBD2	14	TRBV9	CASSPGTSADTQYF	TGTGCCAGCAGCCCGGGGACTAGCGCAGATACGCAGTATTTT
NA	TRBJ2-3	TRBD1	17	TRBV4-2	CASSQSWGQLSTDTQYF	TGTGCCAGCAGCCAATCATGGGGACAGCTTAGCACAGATACGCAGTATTTT
NA	TRBJ2-7	TRBD2	15	TRBV11-3	CASSLSGWGTNEQYF	TGTGCCAGCAGCCTTAGCGGGTGGGGTACCAACGAGCAGTACTTC
NA	TRBJ2-7	NA	13	TRBV15	CATSREINYEQYF	TGTGCCACCAGCAGAGAAATAAACTACGAGCAGTACTTC
NA	TRBJ2-7	NA	14	TRBV7-9	CASSLSQGSNEQYF	TGTGCCAGCAGCTTATCTCAGGGTTCGAACGAGCAGTACTTC
NA	TRBJ2-1	NA	14	TRBV7-9	CASSSRGSYNEQFF	TGTGCCAGCAGCTCACGGGGCTCCTACAATGAGCAGTTCTTC
once	TRBJ2-2	NA	18	TRBV5-6	CASSLGFRGSANTGELFF	TGTGCCAGCAGCTTGGGTTTTCGGGGTAGCGCTAACACCGGGGAGCTGTTTTTT
NA	TRBJ1-5	NA	13	TRBV30	CAWSTDSNQPQHF	TGTGCCTGGAGTACAGATAGCAATCAGCCCCAGCATTTT
NA	TRBJ2-5	NA	11	TRBV7-2	CASSRLETQYF	TGTGCCAGCAGTCGTTTGGAGACCCAGTACTTC
NA	TRBJ2-3	NA	14	TRBV4-2	CASSSTGSTDTQYF	TGTGCCAGCAGCTCCACAGGGAGCACAGATACGCAGTATTTT
NA	TRBJ2-7	NA	12	TRBV6-5	CASRHRVDEQYF	TGTGCCAGCAGGCACAGGGTGGACGAGCAGTACTTC
NA	TRBJ1-2	NA	13	TRBV5-4	CASSISIEYGYTF	TGTGCCAGCAGCATTTCTATAGAGTATGGCTACACCTTC
NA	TRBJ1-5	NA	15	TRBV19	CASSIRPGLNQPQHF	TGTGCCAGTAGTATAAGGCCAGGGCTCAATCAGCCCCAGCATTTT
NA	TRBJ2-5	NA	15	TRBV6-5	CASSRPGQGPETQYF	TGTGCCAGCAGTCGGCCGGGACAAGGACCGGAGACCCAGTACTTC
NA	TRBJ1-1	TRBD1	14	TRBV5-1	CASSIGTGGTEAFF	TGCGCCAGCAGCATCGGGACAGGGGGCACTGAAGCTTTCTTT
NA	TRBJ2-6	TRBD1	16	TRBV4-3	CASSQETGTGANVLTF	TGCGCCAGCAGCCAAGAGACAGGGACTGGGGCCAACGTCCTGACTTTC
NA	TRBJ1-1	NA	13	TRBV5-4	CASSLARNTEAFF	TGTGCCAGCAGCTTGGCCAGGAACACTGAAGCTTTCTTT
once	TRBJ2-7	TRBD2	15	TRBV7-2	CASSPPGGTVHEQYF	TGTGCCAGCAGCCCCCCGGGGGGTACCGTCCACGAGCAGTACTTC
NA	TRBJ1-2	NA	15	TRBV7-2	CASSLGAGANYWYTF	TGTGCCAGCAGCTTAGGGGCAGGGGCTAACTATTGGTACACCTTC
NA	TRBJ1-2	NA	14	TRBV5-4	CASSLGQGYYGYTF	TGTGCCAGCAGCTTGGGGCAGGGGTACTATGGCTACACCTTC
NA	TRBJ2-5	NA	12	TRBV6-1	CASSEAGETQYF	TGTGCCAGCAGTGAAGCCGGAGAGACCCAGTACTTC
NA	TRBJ1-6	NA	15	TRBV4-1	CASSHLTVNNSPLHF	TGCGCCAGCAGCCATTTGACAGTAAATAATTCACCCCTCCACTTT
once	TRBJ2-1	TRBD2	15	TRBV5-1	CASSFSGVSYNEQFF	TGCGCCAGCAGCTTTAGCGGGGTCTCCTACAATGAGCAGTTCTTC
NA	TRBJ2-3	NA	11	TRBV7-2	CASTPFAAVHF	TGTGCCAGCACGCCGTTTGCTGCGGTTCATTTT
NA	TRBJ2-3	NA	13	TRBV7-2	CASSSESTDTQYF	TGTGCCAGCAGCTCAGAAAGCACAGATACGCAGTATTTT
NA	TRBJ1-4	TRBD1	15	TRBV5-6	CASSPGTGTDEKLFF	TGTGCCAGCAGTCCCGGGACAGGGACTGATGAAAAACTGTTTTTT
NA	TRBJ2-7	NA	13	TRBV12-5	CASVPGSSYEQYF	TGTGCTAGTGTACCCGGGAGCTCCTACGAGCAGTACTTC
NA	TRBJ2-7	TRBD1	12	TRBV4-1	CASSQTGVEQYF	TGCGCCAGCAGCCAAACAGGGGTCGAGCAGTACTTC
NA	TRBJ2-7	TRBD1	13	TRBV18	CASAGDRDYEQYF	TGTGCCAGCGCAGGGGACAGGGACTACGAGCAGTACTTC
NA	TRBJ1-2	NA	13	TRBV30	CAWSVEGRDGYTF	TGTGCCTGGAGTGTTGAAGGGAGGGATGGCTACACCTTC
NA	TRBJ2-7	NA	16	TRBV6-1	CASSEGGGPRGYEQYF	TGTGCCAGCAGTGAAGGCGGGGGACCCAGGGGCTACGAGCAGTACTTC
NA	TRBJ2-7	NA	15	TRBV4-1	CASSQDHYGSYEQYF	TGCGCCAGCAGCCAAGATCATTACGGTTCCTACGAGCAGTACTTC
NA	TRBJ2-3	NA	16	TRBV7-9	CASSRGTAQEGDTQYF	TGTGCCAGCAGCCGTGGGACTGCCCAAGAGGGAGATACGCAGTATTTT
NA	TRBJ2-3	TRBD1	17	TRBV6-1	CASREISGGLSTDTQYF	TGTGCCAGCAGAGAAATCTCAGGGGGATTGAGCACAGATACGCAGTATTTT
few	TRBJ1-1	NA	14	TRBV11-3	CASSLGGQNTEAFF	TGTGCCAGCAGCTTAGGAGGACAAAACACTGAAGCTTTCTTT
NA	TRBJ2-3	NA	14	TRBV5-1	CASSLGLGPDTQYF	TGCGCCAGCAGCTTGGGACTAGGCCCAGATACGCAGTATTTT
NA	TRBJ1-2	NA	16	TRBV7-9	CASSLVSRNSNYGYTF	TGTGCCAGCAGCTTAGTATCTAGGAACTCTAACTATGGCTACACCTTC
NA	TRBJ1-5	TRBD1	15	TRBV6-4	CASSDAYRGRQPQHF	TGTGCCAGCAGTGACGCCTACAGGGGACGGCAGCCCCAGCATTTT
NA	TRBJ2-7	TRBD1	16	TRBV5-1	CASDKPTGTGEYEQYF	TGCGCCAGCGACAAGCCGACCGGGACAGGGGAGTACGAGCAGTACTTC
NA	TRBJ2-1	TRBD2	13	TRBV7-2	CASRLSGSNEQFF	TGTGCCAGCAGACTTAGCGGGAGTAATGAGCAGTTCTTC
once	TRBJ1-2	NA	16	TRBV4-3	CASSQGLTEANYGYTF	TGCGCCAGCAGCCAAGGGCTGACGGAGGCTAACTATGGCTACACCTTC
medium-sized	TRBJ2-3	TRBD2	16	TRBV6-6	CASRYPTSGEADTQYF	TGTGCCAGCAGGTATCCGACTAGCGGGGAAGCGGATACGCAGTATTTT
NA	TRBJ1-4	TRBD1	15	TRBV7-2	CASSLPGQGEEKLFF	TGTGCCAGCAGCTTACCGGGACAGGGGGAAGAAAAACTGTTTTTT
NA	TRBJ1-2	TRBD1	14	TRBV29-1	CSVAYRGANYGYTF	TGCAGCGTTGCTTACAGGGGAGCTAACTATGGCTACACCTTC
NA	TRBJ2-5	TRBD2	17	TRBV7-2	CASSLDLAGGRRETQYF	TGTGCCAGCAGCTTAGACCTAGCGGGGGGGAGACGAGAGACCCAGTACTTC
few	TRBJ1-2	NA	12	TRBV6-5	CASRSTYYGYTF	TGTGCCAGCAGGTCGACTTACTATGGCTACACCTTC
NA	TRBJ1-2	NA	13	TRBV6-5	CASSYSMSDGYTF	TGTGCCAGCAGTTACTCGATGAGTGATGGCTACACCTTC
few	TRBJ2-5	TRBD2	17	TRBV11-2	CASSPGLAGGPGETQYF	TGTGCCAGCAGCCCCGGTCTAGCGGGAGGGCCGGGGGAGACCCAGTACTTC
NA	TRBJ2-2	NA	15	TRBV7-2	CASSLVSSNTGELFF	TGTGCCAGCAGCTTAGTTTCATCGAACACCGGGGAGCTGTTTTTT
NA	TRBJ2-3	NA	15	TRBV6-4	CASSISGEPTDTQYF	TGTGCCAGCAGTATCTCGGGGGAACCCACAGATACGCAGTATTTT
NA	TRBJ2-6	NA	13	TRBV7-2	CASSKNRLHVLTF	TGTGCCAGCAGCAAGAACAGGCTTCACGTCCTGACTTTC
NA	TRBJ2-5	TRBD2	15	TRBV5-1	CASTTGTRAIETQYF	TGCGCCAGCACCACCGGGACTAGAGCAATAGAGACCCAGTACTTC